The 5 T cell receptor beta chains presented below share a single source sample, sequenced in a study of identical twins. TCRdb redid the calling of the 5' RACE reads with MiXCR, one entry per CDR3 protein. The sample contains approximately 220,000 distinct CDR3 sequences, about 7.5% of which appear only once. The same sample was also used in a study of yellow fever vaccine responses in identical twins.

Material: CD8+ T cells sorted from blood. These receptors all stem from a woman in her late teens or twenties in good health.

This clonotype was counted ten times or more. V gene TRBV9 combines with J gene TRBJ2-1, with TRBD1 matching 7 bases. This CDR3 comprises 16 residues. Germline values: CDR1 SGDLS, CDR2 YYNGEE. The V and J ends lost 0 bases and 2 bases, in that order; junction bases with no gene match: 5. The DNA of the CDR3 is TGTGCCAGCAGCGTAGTGAGGGGGCCGACCTACAATGAGCAGTTCTTC. Translating it yields CASSVVRGPTYNEQFF.

This clonotype was seen more than once but under ten times. The chain is built from TRBV5-5 and TRBJ1-4; no definite D call. This CDR3 region has 15 residues. V was cut by 3 bases and J by 4 bases, with 13 bases left in between. Germline CDR1 reads SGHKS; CDR2 reads YYEKEE (reference sequence). CDR3 in DNA: TGTGCCAGCAGCTCACCCTGGGAGGGTAATGAAAAACTGTTTTTT. It encodes CASSSPWEGNEKLFF. Variable domain in full (rest from reference TRBV5-5 and TRBJ1-4): DAGVTQSPTHLIKTRGQQVTLRCSPISGHKSVSWYQQVLGQGPQFIFQYYEKEERGRGNFPDRFSARQFPNYSSELNVNALLLGDSALYLCASSSPWEGNEKLFFGSGTQLSVL.

The table lists this clonotype with many counts. This chain uses TRBV4-1 with TRBJ2-1; the D is unclear. Trimming took 0 bases from V and 3 from J, leaving 6 bases between them. This CDR3 is built from 14 residues. Germline V gene sequence: CDR1 MGHRA, CDR2 YSYEKL. The CDR3 nucleotides are TGCGCCAGCAGCCAAGATGAGGTCTACAATGAGCAGTTCTTC. The encoded protein is CASSQDEVYNEQFF.

This clonotype was seen ten or more times. This sequence joins TRBV29-1 and TRBJ2-2; D possibly corresponds to TRBD2 (6 bases). The germline V gene encodes CDR1 SQVTM and CDR2 ANQGSEA. V lost 3 bases and J 4 bases, leaving 9 bases between the germline ends. The CDR3 loop spans 13 amino acids. The CDR3 here is CSVDQGGTGELFF. DNA for the CDR3: TGCAGCGTTGACCAGGGAGGCACCGGGGAGCTGTTTTTT.

The chain links TRBV7-9 to TRBJ1-1; D not resolved. The CDR3 is 12 amino acids. Germline V lookup: CDR1 SEHNR, CDR2 FQNEAQ (reference sequence). Trimming left V 3 bases short and J 8 bases short, with 10 bases between. The CDR3 DNA follows: TGTGCCAGCAGCTTTGGGCAGGCGGAAGCTTTCTTT. Translation: CASSFGQAEAFF.